This T cell receptor beta chain was identified in a study of blood T cell repertoires in COVID-19. The CDR3 covers 16 residues. Trimming cost V 5 bases and J 5 bases; bases outside gene matches: 8. Germline V lookup: CDR1 KGHDR, CDR2 SFDVKD. TCRdb's table, derived via immunoSEQ multiplex PCR, lists solely in-frame clones and lacks some. The sample consists of roughly 120,000 clones, approximately 80% of them appearing once. This TCR derives from an older woman with acute or convalescent COVID-19. Sequenced: peripheral blood. The chain couples TRBV24-1 to TRBJ2-3; 11 bases fit TRBD2. Here the CDR3 reads CATSVRSGGAGDTQYF. The DNA of the CDR3 is TGTGCCACCAGTGTACGTAGCGGGGGGGCCGGAGATACGCAGTATTTT.